These 27 T cell receptor beta chains came from one sample sequenced in a study of shared clonotypes between healthy human individuals. The assay was immunoSEQ multiplex PCR, and TCRdb's table has in-frame clones only and misses some. Among around 1.9 million clones listed, approximately 92% were seen once. The naive CD8 population came from CD45RO-negative cells selected for CCR7, without terminally differentiated effector memory CD45RA+ cells. Sample: naive CD8+ T cells from PBMCs. Source of these receptors: a man between 18 and 29 years old in good health. Some clones in this sample may be carry-over from other donors' samples.

The chain is built from TRBV19 and TRBJ2-7, with 7 positions matching TRBD1. CDR1 is LNHDA, CDR2 SQIVND, per germline (reference sequence). V shed 6 bases, J shed 2 bases, and the junction held 7 bases outside the gene matches. This CDR3 contains 14 residues. This chain's CDR3 is CASSLGGIPYEQYF. The CDR3 nucleotides read TGTGCCAGTAGCTTAGGGGGCATCCCCTACGAGCAGTACTTC.

The rearrangement joins TRBV9 to TRBJ1-4, with D unresolved. V lost 3 bases and J 2 bases, leaving 11 bases between the germline ends. The CDR3 length is 15 residues. Germline V gives CDR1 SGDLS, CDR2 YYNGEE. The CDR3 DNA sequence: TGTGCCAGCAGCGGCTCGGGCGTTACTAATGAAAAACTGTTTTTT. Encoded protein: CASSGSGVTNEKLFF.

On this clone itself: Distinct nucleotide sequences in the sample also encode this CDR3. This chain connects TRBV6-5 to TRBJ1-1; D gene unclear. Per the germline V gene, CDR1 is MNHEY and CDR2 is SVGAGI. The V gene lost 0 bases and the J gene lost 0 bases, with 5 bases spanning the gap. CDR3 length: 14 amino acids. The CDR3 is CASSYSTLNTEAFF. The CDR3 DNA sequence: TGTGCCAGCAGTTACTCCACCTTGAACACTGAAGCTTTCTTT.

The chain has TRBV9 and TRBJ2-1; 7 nucleotides agree with TRBD2. Germline loops: CDR1 SGDLS, CDR2 YYNGEE. V trimming: 4 bases; J trimming: 6 bases; junction bases outside the gene matches: 10. This CDR3 comprises 15 residues. The CDR3 DNA is TGTGCCAGCAGCCCAGCCGCGGGAGTTAGCAATGAGCAGTTCTTC. Protein: CASSPAAGVSNEQFF.

This chain joins TRBV13 and TRBJ1-1, with a tentative D call TRBD1 (5 bases). Deletions cut 5 bases from V and 4 bases from J, with 17 bases between. Germline CDR1 PRHDT, CDR2 FYEKMQ (reference sequence). The CDR3 sequence is 15 residues long. CDR3: CASSVLGGEGTEAFF. The CDR3 DNA sequence: TGTGCCAGCAGCGTGCTGGGGGGGGAGGGCACTGAAGCTTTCTTT.

The rearrangement joins TRBV4-1 to TRBJ1-2; 8 bases line up with TRBD1. Germline loops: CDR1 MGHRA, CDR2 YSYEKL. The CDR3 spans 14 residues. V shed 1 base, J shed 8 bases, and the junction held 6 bases outside the gene matches. Here the CDR3 reads CASSQAGGAGGYTF. The CDR3 bases are TGCGCCAGCAGCCAAGCAGGGGGCGCTGGGGGCTACACCTTC.

V is TRBV14 and J is TRBJ2-7; D is undetermined. Per germline, CDR1 SGHDN and CDR2 FVKESK. The CDR3 runs to 14 residues. V shed 1 base and J shed 2 bases, with 9 bases lying between them. The CDR3 region has the DNA TGTGCCAGCAGCCAAGTTAGGAAGACCTACGAGCAGTACTTC. This translates into CASSQVRKTYEQYF. Drawing the rest from reference TRBV14 and TRBJ2-7, the complete variable domain is EAGVTQFPSHSVIEKGQTVTLRCDPISGHDNLYWYRRVMGKEIKFLLHFVKESKQDESGMPNNRFLAERTGGTYSTLKVQPAELEDSGVYFCASSQVRKTYEQYFGPGTRLTVT.

This clone was seen only once. This chain connects TRBV7-6 to TRBJ2-1, with TRBD2 matching 7 bases. Germline V CDR1 and CDR2: SGHVS, FNYEAQ. The trim removed 3 bases at V and 3 bases at J, leaving 8 bases unmatched. The CDR3 contains 16 residues. DNA for the CDR3: TGTGCCAGCAGCTTCCTTGGAGCGGGAAACTACAATGAGCAGTTCTTC. It codes for CASSFLGAGNYNEQFF.

A note on this clone: The same CDR3 also results from other DNA sequences found in this sample. The chain recombines TRBV7-3 with TRBJ2-1; TRBD2 might be the D (5 bases). The germline V and J ends were trimmed by 4 bases and 8 bases, with 12 bases remaining between them. Looked up from germline, CDR1 is SGHTA and CDR2 is FQGTGA. The CDR3 spans 13 residues. CDR3 coding DNA: TGTGCCAGCAGCTCCCTTGCCGGGGATGAGCAGTTCTTC. Amino acid sequence: CASSSLAGDEQFF.

The chain links TRBV7-9 to TRBJ2-3, with D maybe TRBD2 (6 bases). The germline V gene encodes CDR1 SEHNR and CDR2 FQNEAQ (reference sequence). The CDR3 runs to 16 residues. Trimming removed 5 bases at V and 1 base at J, with 16 bases between. The CDR3 DNA sequence: TGTGCCAGCAGCACCCGGGACGCGGGACGCACAGATACGCAGTATTTT. It yields the protein CASSTRDAGRTDTQYF.

The chain has TRBV7-9 and TRBJ2-5; D is perhaps TRBD1 or TRBD2 (5 bases each). Germline assignment: CDR1 SEHNR and CDR2 FQNEAQ (reference sequence). V was pared by 5 bases and J by 4 bases, with 11 bases between. This CDR3 is 13 amino acids long. CDR3 protein: CASSPGRTETQYF. The DNA of the CDR3 is TGTGCCAGCAGCCCGGGGCGCACAGAGACCCAGTACTTC.

The gene calls are TRBV6-1 and TRBJ2-2, with TRBD1 matching 7 bases. The CDR3 consists of 15 residues. With 5 bases clipped from V and 6 bases from J, the junction kept 9 bases outside the gene matches. Looked up from germline, CDR1 is MNHNS and CDR2 is SASEGT. CDR3: CASSQTGSVPGELFF. In DNA, the CDR3 is TGTGCCAGCAGTCAGACAGGGAGTGTACCCGGGGAGCTGTTTTTT.

The chain combines TRBV7-8 with TRBJ2-1; maybe TRBD2 (6 bases). The CDR3 totals 16 residues. Trimming stripped 5 bases from V and 6 bases from J, with 20 bases between. Per the germline V gene, CDR1 is SGHVS and CDR2 is FQNEAQ. The CDR3 DNA sequence: TGTGCCAGCAGCCTCGACTGGAGGGGACCGGGCAATGAGCAGTTCTTC. Its translation: CASSLDWRGPGNEQFF.

DNA for the CDR3: TGTGCCAGCAGCCAAGATCTGGGCGATTACCTTTCACCCCTCCACTTT. Its translation: CASSQDLGDYLSPLHF. The chain joins TRBV4-2 to TRBJ1-6; D not certain. Trimming removed 0 bases at V and 9 bases at J, with 15 bases between. Germline V lookup: CDR1 LGHNA, CDR2 YNFKEQ. This CDR3 contains 16 residues.

In nucleotides, the CDR3 is TGTGCCAGCAGTTTATTGGTCGGATCGAATGAAAAACTGTTTTTT. It translates to CASSLLVGSNEKLFF. This chain uses TRBV28 with TRBJ1-4; unclear D gene. The CDR3 consists of 15 residues. V lost 1 base to trimming and J lost 5 bases, with 11 bases between them. The germline gives CDR1 MDHEN, CDR2 SYDVKM.

This chain links TRBV5-6 with TRBJ2-7, with D tentatively TRBD1 or TRBD2 (5 bases each). The CDR3 is 14 amino acids. Germline V gene sequence: CDR1 SGHDT, CDR2 YYEEEE. V was shortened by 4 bases and J by 2 bases, with 13 bases between the two germline ends. CDR3 sequence: CASSPRDGTYEQYF. DNA for the CDR3: TGTGCCAGCAGCCCCCGGGACGGAACCTACGAGCAGTACTTC. Variable domain in full (rest from reference TRBV5-6 and TRBJ2-7): DAGVTQSPTHLIKTRGQQVTLRCSPKSGHDTVSWYQQALGQGPQFIFQYYEEEERQRGNFPDRFSGHQFPNYSSELNVNALLLGDSALYLCASSPRDGTYEQYFGPGTRLTVT.

This chain joins TRBV4-1 and TRBJ2-4; the D is unclear. V was cut by 4 bases and J by 0 bases, with 10 bases left in between. The CDR3 sequence is 15 residues long. From germline, CDR1 is MGHRA and CDR2 YSYEKL. The chain's CDR3 is CASSLAETAKNIQYF. The CDR3 DNA is TGCGCCAGCAGCCTAGCAGAGACAGCCAAAAACATTCAGTACTTC.

V is TRBV19 and J is TRBJ2-3; D unresolved. CDR1 and CDR2 from the germline V gene are LNHDA and SQIVND (reference sequence). The CDR3 loop spans 15 amino acids. V was shortened by 3 bases and J by 2 bases, with 12 bases between the two germline ends. The CDR3 sequence: CASSIGLFYTDTQYF. The CDR3, as DNA: TGTGCCAGTAGTATCGGGCTATTCTACACAGATACGCAGTATTTT.

The CDR3 region has the DNA TGTGCCAGCAGCGGACCGGGACTAGCGACCCAAGAGACCCAGTACTTC. Translating gives CASSGPGLATQETQYF. The V call is TRBV7-9, the J call TRBJ2-5; TRBD2 matches 10 bases. Trimming at V came to 5 bases and at J to 1 base, leaving 7 bases not matched to a gene. Germline CDR1 is SEHNR and CDR2 is FQNEAQ (reference sequence). The CDR3 extends over 16 amino acids. The full variable domain, in which reference TRBV7-9 and TRBJ2-5 provide the parts outside the CDR3, is DTGVSQNPRHKITKRGQNVTFRCDPISEHNRLYWYRQTLGQGPEFLTYFQNEAQLEKSRLLSDRFSAERPKGSFSTLEIQRTEQGDSAMYLCASSGPGLATQETQYFGPGTRLLVL.

The chain employs TRBV6-1 and TRBJ2-5; no clear D gene. Trimming removed 10 bases from V and 9 bases from J, with 24 bases in between. Germline assignment: CDR1 MNHNS and CDR2 SASEGT. This CDR3 is 14 amino acids long. This CDR3 is CAIGSPNAPMAQYF. CDR3 DNA sequence: TGTGCCATTGGATCCCCGAATGCCCCCATGGCCCAGTACTTC.

The J gene is TRBJ2-2, the V gene TRBV5-1; 7 positions agree with TRBD1. Losses at the gene ends were 3 bases for V and 0 bases for J; bases not matched to a gene: 5. In germline, CDR1 is SGHRS, CDR2 YFSETQ. This CDR3 spans 16 amino acids. The CDR3 region is CASSSDRASNTGELFF. The CDR3 coding sequence is TGCGCCAGCAGCTCTGACAGGGCCTCGAACACCGGGGAGCTGTTTTTT. The full variable domain, its missing parts supplied by reference TRBV5-1 and TRBJ2-2, is KAGVTQTPRYLIKTRGQQVTLSCSPISGHRSVSWYQQTPGQGLQFLFEYFSETQRNKGNFPGRFSGRQFSNSRSEMNVSTLELGDSALYLCASSSDRASNTGELFFGEGSRLTVL.

Worth noting for this clone: This CDR3 is also generated by other DNA sequences in the sample. The rearrangement uses TRBV5-1 and TRBJ2-2, with unresolved D. The CDR3 has 11 amino acids. Trimming stripped 3 bases from V and 6 bases from J, with 3 bases between. Germline-derived CDR1 and CDR2 are SGHRS and YFSETQ. The CDR3 is CASSSAGELFF. CDR3 DNA sequence: TGCGCCAGCAGCTCCGCCGGGGAGCTGTTTTTT.

The rearrangement uses TRBV11-2 and TRBJ2-7; TRBD2 matches at 11 bases. The J segment lost 6 bases and the V segment lost 0 bases, leaving 7 bases of the junction unmatched. Germline values: CDR1 SGHAT, CDR2 FQNNGV. CDR3 length equals 16 residues. Here the CDR3 DNA reads TGTGCCAGCAGCTTAGAGGGTAGCGGGAGGGGGCGCGAGCAGTACTTC. This translates into CASSLEGSGRGREQYF.

CDR3 DNA: TGCGCCAGCAGTGAGCGGAGAGCCTACAATGAGCAGTTCTTC. Protein product: CASSERRAYNEQFF. This chain joins TRBV10-1 and TRBJ2-1, with D uncertain. Per the germline V gene, CDR1 is WNHNN and CDR2 is SYGVQD (reference sequence). The CDR3 spans 14 residues. V was clipped by 2 bases and J by 2 bases, with 7 bases between them.

This chain uses TRBV5-1 with TRBJ2-1; D is perhaps TRBD2 (5 bases). This CDR3 has 15 amino acids. V was clipped by 2 bases and J by 2 bases, with 11 bases between them. Germline V CDR1 and CDR2: SGHRS, YFSETQ. In nucleotides, the CDR3 is TGCGCCAGCAGCTTTGGAGGATTCCCCTACAATGAGCAGTTCTTC. This encodes CASSFGGFPYNEQFF.

The chain carries TRBV5-1 and TRBJ2-5; D call uncertain. This CDR3 has 14 amino acids. Trimming removed 0 bases at V and 0 bases at J, with 6 bases between. Germline V gene data show CDR1 as SGHRS and CDR2 as YFSETQ. The CDR3 loop is CASSLERNQETQYF. In nucleotides, the CDR3 is TGCGCCAGCAGCTTGGAAAGGAACCAAGAGACCCAGTACTTC.

The CDR3 loop reads CASSIFGGRTPGELFF. CDR3 sequence (DNA): TGTGCCAGTAGTATTTTCGGGGGGAGAACACCCGGGGAGCTGTTTTTT. This chain joins TRBV19 and TRBJ2-2; 7 bases fit TRBD2. The CDR3 contains 16 residues. The germline V gene encodes CDR1 LNHDA and CDR2 SQIVND (reference sequence). Trimming removed 3 bases from V and 6 bases from J; junction bases left unmatched: 10.